Shown below are 17 T cell receptor beta chains from a single sample sequenced in a study of cytomegalovirus exposure and HLA in healthy donors. The PCR used 60 Vbeta and 13 Jbeta primers. Only in-frame clones appear in the TCRdb table, and some are missing; sequencing was by immunoSEQ multiplex PCR. The sample consists of about 120,000 clones, 75% of them appearing once. Sequencing was performed on PBMCs. These receptors were taken from a woman aged 40-49 years in good health and CMV-seropositive.

This clone has only a few counts. Different DNA sequences within this sample yield the same CDR3. The V and J genes are TRBV6-5 and TRBJ1-2, with unresolved D. The CDR3 spans 12 residues. Trimming left V 6 bases short and J 0 bases short, with 5 bases between. The V gene's germline CDR1 is MNHEY and CDR2 SVGAGI. The CDR3 sequence: CASRSANYGYTF. CDR3 in DNA: TGTGCCAGCAGGTCAGCTAACTATGGCTACACCTTC.

The chain couples TRBV18 to TRBJ2-7; no reliable D call. There are 14 residues in the CDR3. Trimming left V 0 bases short and J 5 bases short, with 11 bases between. The germline CDR1 and CDR2 sequences are KGHSH and LQKENI. CDR3 loop: CASSPPDLGNEQYF. Written as DNA, the CDR3 is TGTGCCAGCTCACCACCGGATCTGGGCAACGAGCAGTACTTC.

This chain uses TRBV28 with TRBJ1-3; D remains ambiguous. CDR3 length: 14 amino acids. The ends were cut back, 7 bases at V and 1 base at J, with 11 bases in the middle. Germline CDR1 MDHEN, CDR2 SYDVKM. CDR3 amino acids: CASNRPESGNTIYF. For the CDR3, the DNA is TGTGCCAGCAACCGTCCAGAATCTGGAAACACCATATATTTT.

Of note for this clone: Other DNA sequences of this sample code for an identical CDR3. This chain links TRBV6-5 with TRBJ1-1, with D possibly TRBD1 on 5 matching bases. The V gene's germline CDR1 is MNHEY and CDR2 SVGAGI. The CDR3 covers 15 residues. The V end was cut by 3 bases, the J end by 2 bases, with 13 bases between. CDR3 sequence (DNA): TGTGCCAGCAGTTATTCAGGACACCTAAACACTGAAGCTTTCTTT. Translation gives CASSYSGHLNTEAFF.

This chain links TRBV7-2 with TRBJ1-2; 7 bases agree with TRBD1. The CDR3 is 14 residues long. CDR1 is SGHTA and CDR2 is FQGNSA in the germline V gene. Trimming cost V 1 base and J 6 bases; bases outside gene matches: 5. DNA for the CDR3: TGTGCCAGCAGCTTAGGACGGACAGGCCATGGCTACACCTTC. Protein sequence: CASSLGRTGHGYTF. The variable domain in full, with the rest retrieved from reference TRBV7-2 and TRBJ1-2, is GAGVSQSPSNKVTEKGKDVELRCDPISGHTALYWYRQSLGQGLEFLIYFQGNSAPDKSGLPSDRFSAERTGGSVSTLTIQRTQQEDSAVYLCASSLGRTGHGYTFGSGTRLTVV.

The rearrangement joins TRBV11-1 to TRBJ2-1, with TRBD2 matching over 9 bases. CDR3 size: 17 residues. Trimming cost V 0 bases and J 6 bases; bases outside gene matches: 9. Germline V gene sequence: CDR1 SGHAT, CDR2 FQDESV (reference sequence). CDR3 DNA: TGTGCCAGCAGCTTAGCTAGCGGCGGGAGGGCCATCAATGAGCAGTTCTTC. It translates to CASSLASGGRAINEQFF. The full variable domain, with the rest looked up from reference TRBV11-1 and TRBJ2-1, is EAEVAQSPRYKITEKSQAVAFWCDPISGHATLYWYRQILGQGPELLVQFQDESVVDDSQLPKDRFSAERLKGVDSTLKIQPAELGDSAMYLCASSLASGGRAINEQFFGPGTRLTVL.

The genes are TRBV2 and TRBJ1-4, with D hard to call. This CDR3 has 13 amino acids. Germline CDR1 and CDR2: SNHLY and FYNNEI. Trimming left V 9 bases short and J 4 bases short, with 12 bases between. As DNA, the CDR3 is TGTGCCAGTAGCGCGAGGAGTAATGAAAAACTGTTTTTT. Its protein is CASSARSNEKLFF.

The table lists this clone with a few counts. The rearrangement links TRBV29-1 to TRBJ2-5; the match to TRBD1 covers 9 bases. CDR1 SQVTM and CDR2 ANQGSEA come from the germline V gene. Trimming took 8 bases from V and 5 from J; bases not matched to a gene: 9. The CDR3 has 13 amino acids. CDR3 sequence: CSLSTGTGETQYF. The DNA for the CDR3 is TGCAGCCTCTCAACCGGGACAGGGGAGACCCAGTACTTC.

In this sample, this clone turned up a few times. The V gene is TRBV28, the J gene TRBJ1-5; D not resolved. The germline V gene has CDR1 MDHEN and CDR2 SYDVKM. This CDR3 region has 16 residues. Trimming removed 3 bases at V and 6 bases at J, with 18 bases between. CDR3 nucleotide sequence: TGTGCCAGCAGTTTCCAATCTGGAGCACGGAGTCAGCCCCAGCATTTT. Amino acids: CASSFQSGARSQPQHF. The variable domain in full, with the rest retrieved from reference TRBV28 and TRBJ1-5, is DVKVTQSSRYLVKRTGEKVFLECVQDMDHENMFWYRQDPGLGLRLIYFSYDVKMKEKGDIPEGYSVSREKKERFSLILESASTNQTSMYLCASSFQSGARSQPQHFGDGTRLSIL.

The chain uses TRBV7-7 and TRBJ1-5; D is undetermined. The length of the CDR3 is 13 residues. Per the germline V gene, CDR1 is SSHAT and CDR2 is FNYEAQ (reference sequence). The CDR3 is CASAEAVNQPQHF. DNA for the CDR3: TGTGCTAGCGCCGAGGCGGTTAATCAGCCCCAGCATTTT.

The chain is built from TRBV25-1 and TRBJ2-7; D is undetermined. Germline V gives CDR1 MGHDK, CDR2 SYGVNS. This CDR3 is 13 amino acids long. The V end was cut by 2 bases, the J end by 0 bases, with 5 bases between. In DNA form, the CDR3 reads TGTGCCAGCAGTGAAACTACCTCCTACGAGCAGTACTTC. The encoded protein is CASSETTSYEQYF.

The chain carries TRBV20-1 and TRBJ1-1; TRBD1 might be the D (5 bases). The CDR3 is made up of 11 amino acids. Germline V gene lookup returns CDR1 DFQATT and CDR2 SNEGSKA (reference sequence). Here the CDR3 reads CTGRENTEAFF. CDR3 in DNA: TGCACGGGCAGGGAGAACACTGAAGCTTTCTTT.

V gene TRBV29-1 combines with J gene TRBJ2-5; a possible D gene is TRBD2 (5 bases). The CDR3 spans 14 residues. Germline CDR1 and CDR2: SQVTM and ANQGSEA. Trimming shortened V by 7 bases and J by 5 bases, and 20 bases separated the two germline ends. The CDR3, as DNA: TGCAGCGCCTGGGATGGAGGACGAGGCGAGACCCAGTACTTC. Its translation: CSAWDGGRGETQYF.

This sequence joins TRBV6-5 and TRBJ1-2, with D possibly matching TRBD1 (6 bases). The CDR3 is 14 amino acids. Germline CDR1 and CDR2: MNHEY and SVGAGI. Trimming pared 2 bases from V and 4 bases from J, leaving 11 bases between. CDR3 residues: CASSYLGQPYGYTF. CDR3 bases: TGTGCCAGCAGTTACCTCGGACAGCCCTATGGCTACACCTTC.

V usage is TRBV27 and J usage is TRBJ2-7; TRBD1 might be the D (6 bases). This CDR3 has 12 amino acids. With 5 bases removed from V and 6 bases from J, the gap between germline ends came to 11 bases. CDR1 and CDR2 from the germline V gene are MNHEY and SMNVEV (reference sequence). The CDR3 protein is CASSPLQGEQYF. The CDR3 DNA reads TGTGCCAGCAGTCCGCTACAGGGCGAGCAGTACTTC.

This chain's CDR3 is CAISLGSGASSYNEQFF. DNA of the CDR3: TGTGCCATCAGCCTGGGATCTGGGGCAAGCTCCTACAATGAGCAGTTCTTC. This rearrangement joins TRBV10-3 to TRBJ2-1, with D tentatively TRBD1 (5 bases). The V gene's germline CDR1 is ENHRY and CDR2 SYGVKD. The CDR3 consists of 17 residues. Deletions cut 6 bases from V and 0 bases from J, with 18 bases between.

In DNA form, the CDR3 reads TGTGCCAGCAGTAAGTCGGGGGAGTCCTTCTATGGCTACACCTTC. Protein product: CASSKSGESFYGYTF. V gene TRBV6-5 combines with J gene TRBJ1-2; a possible D gene is TRBD1 (5 bases). V dropped 5 bases and J dropped 4 bases, with 17 bases sitting between them. The CDR3 runs 15 residues. The germline V gene has CDR1 MNHEY and CDR2 SVGAGI.